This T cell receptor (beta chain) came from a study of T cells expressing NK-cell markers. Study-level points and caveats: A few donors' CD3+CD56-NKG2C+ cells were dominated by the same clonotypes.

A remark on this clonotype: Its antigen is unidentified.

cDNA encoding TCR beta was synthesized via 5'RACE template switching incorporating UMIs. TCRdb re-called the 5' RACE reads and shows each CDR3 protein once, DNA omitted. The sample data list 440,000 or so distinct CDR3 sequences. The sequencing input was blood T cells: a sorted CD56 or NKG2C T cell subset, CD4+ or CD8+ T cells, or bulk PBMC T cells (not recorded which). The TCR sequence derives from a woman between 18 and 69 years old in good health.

The CDR3 spells CASSPMWVRTEAFF. The chain is built from TRBV7-7 and TRBJ1-1. The length of the CDR3 is 14 residues. Germline CDR1 is SSHAT and CDR2 is FNYEAQ (reference sequence).